This T cell receptor beta chain was found in a study of identical twins. V lost 6 bases to trimming and J lost 5 bases, with 7 bases between them. There are 12 residues in the CDR3. Looked up from germline, CDR1 is MNHEY and CDR2 is SVGAGI. Each CDR3 protein gets one entry after TCRdb re-called the 5' RACE reads with MiXCR. Among 350,000 to 400,000 distinct CDR3 sequences listed, around 9% were seen once. The table lists this clonotype with many counts. The antigen is unknown. Study observations and caveats: Without tracking the same donors, conclusions rested on cross-sectional statistical analysis. Twin-shared out-of-frame alpha sequences were enriched for low generation probability. Twin pairs had excess sharing that was weaker in beta out-of-frame sequences. While abundant cord blood beta clonotypes carried fewer insertions, memory repertoires showed no such pattern.

This chain uses TRBV6-5 with TRBJ2-2; D is undetermined. Specimen: naive T cells sorted from blood. The clonotype originates from a woman aged 45-59 years in good health. The CDR3 loop reads CASSLKTGELFF. CDR3 DNA sequence: TGTGCCAGCAGCTTAAAAACCGGGGAGCTGTTTTTT.